The table lists the clone carrying this T cell receptor (beta chain) with a count of one. TCRdb keeps only in-frame clones here, not all; method: immunoSEQ multiplex PCR. The data hold approximately 67,000 clones, with less than 95% observed a single time. CDR1 and CDR2 from the germline V gene are GTSNPN and SVGIG (reference sequence). This CDR3 comprises 13 residues. V was clipped by 4 bases and J by 3 bases, with 9 bases between them. These data are taken from a study of blood T cell repertoires in COVID-19. Overall study context: Material from acute and convalescent COVID-19 was sourced from the United States, Italy and Spain. T cells, B-cell-depleted T cells, or PBMCs supplied cDNA or gDNA.

The rearrangement uses TRBV30 and TRBJ1-4; no definite D call. The sample was peripheral blood. This TCR derives from a woman aged 55-69 years with active COVID-19. The CDR3 region is CAWTDGANEKLFF. DNA for the CDR3: TGTGCCTGGACGGACGGGGCTAATGAAAAACTGTTTTTT.